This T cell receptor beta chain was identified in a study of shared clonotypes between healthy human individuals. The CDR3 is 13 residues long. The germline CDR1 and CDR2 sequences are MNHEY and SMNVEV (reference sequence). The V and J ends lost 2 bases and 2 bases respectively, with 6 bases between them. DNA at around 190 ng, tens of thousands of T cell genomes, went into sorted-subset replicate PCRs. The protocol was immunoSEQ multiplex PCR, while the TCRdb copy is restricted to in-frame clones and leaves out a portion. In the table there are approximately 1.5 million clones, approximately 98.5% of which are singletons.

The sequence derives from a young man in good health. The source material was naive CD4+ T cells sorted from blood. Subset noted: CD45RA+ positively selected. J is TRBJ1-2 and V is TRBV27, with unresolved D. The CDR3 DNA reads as TGTGCCAGCAGTTTAATGGGAAACTATGGCTACACCTTC. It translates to CASSLMGNYGYTF.